Described below is a single T cell receptor (beta chain) sequence and its context. This record comes from a study of blood T cell repertoires in COVID-19. Across the whole study: COVID-19 samples collected from the United States, Italy and Spain covered acute and convalescent phases.

Germline V lookup: CDR1 WSHSY, CDR2 SAAADI. This CDR3 spans 14 amino acids. J lost 4 bases, V lost 7 bases, and 4 bases had no gene match. Those enrolled, adults aged about 18 to 89 years, came from 25 or so US areas. Per the authors' pipeline: Reference gene primer amplification gave estimated nucleated cell counts. Clones were read by immunoSEQ multiplex PCR, and TCRdb kept only the in-frame ones, dropping some. D and trimming were read from the DNA, whereas the V and J calls and clone size are those reported in that table. The sample includes about 210,000 clones, about 81% of them seen just once. J is TRBJ2-1 and V is TRBV10-2, with 10 bases aligning to TRBD2. This TCR was recovered from a man aged 40-50 years who had recovered from COVID-19. What was sequenced was PBMCs or T cells enriched from blood (not recorded which). The CDR3 sequence: CASTGLADYNEQFF. As DNA, the CDR3 is TGCGCCAGCACAGGACTAGCGGATTACAATGAGCAGTTCTTC.